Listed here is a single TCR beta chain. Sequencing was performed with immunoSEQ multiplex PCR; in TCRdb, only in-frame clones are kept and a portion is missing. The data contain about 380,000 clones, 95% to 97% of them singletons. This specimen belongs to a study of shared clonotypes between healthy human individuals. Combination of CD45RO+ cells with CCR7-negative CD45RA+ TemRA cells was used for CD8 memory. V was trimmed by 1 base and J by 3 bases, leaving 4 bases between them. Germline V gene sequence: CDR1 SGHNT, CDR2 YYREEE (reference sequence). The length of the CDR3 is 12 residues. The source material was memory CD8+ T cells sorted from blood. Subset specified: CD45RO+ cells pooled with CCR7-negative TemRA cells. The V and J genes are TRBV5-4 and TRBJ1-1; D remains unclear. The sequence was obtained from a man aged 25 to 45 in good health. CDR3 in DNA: TGTGCCAGCAGCTTGCAGGACACTGAAGCTTTCTTT. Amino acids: CASSLQDTEAFF. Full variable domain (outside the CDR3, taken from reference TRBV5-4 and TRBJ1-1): ETGVTQSPTHLIKTRGQQVTLRCSSQSGHNTVSWYQQALGQGPQFIFQYYREEENGRGNFPPRFSGLQFPNYSSELNVNALELDDSALYLCASSLQDTEAFFGQGTRLTVV.